Detailed here is one T cell receptor beta chain. The sample belongs to a study of shared T cell receptors in the human thymus. CDR1 is MNHEY, CDR2 SMNVEV, per germline (reference sequence). The CDR3 spans 14 residues. Trimming left V 4 bases short and J 0 bases short, with 6 bases between. Profiling relied on immunoSEQ multiplex PCR, and the TCRdb table lists in-frame clones only, not all of them. The data hold about 380,000 clones, with 95% observed a single time. The chain is built from TRBV27 and TRBJ2-2; D uncertain. The clonotype was recovered from a human donor. The material sequenced was thymocytes. The DNA of the CDR3 is TGTGCCAGCAGTTCGGACCCGAACACCGGGGAGCTGTTTTTT. Translation: CASSSDPNTGELFF.